What follows are 10 T cell receptor beta chains derived from one specimen sequenced in a study of memory CD4+ T cells and cytomegalovirus serostatus. The sort gate was single viable CD3+CD4+CD8-CD45RO+ cells for memory CD4+ T cells. Using immunoSEQ multiplex PCR, the repertoire was profiled, and TCRdb retains in-frame clones only, with some absent. Among about 48,000 clones listed, around 80% were seen once. Sequencing was carried out using memory CD4+ T cells from blood. These receptor sequences come from an adult in good health and CMV-seronegative.

The V gene is TRBV27, the J gene TRBJ2-1; no clear D gene. This CDR3 contains 13 residues. Germline loops: CDR1 MNHEY, CDR2 SMNVEV (reference sequence). Trimming removed 3 bases from V and 3 bases from J, with 6 bases in between. CDR3 DNA sequence: TGTGCCAGCAGTTTCGACCGCTACAATGAGCAGTTCTTC. Its protein product is CASSFDRYNEQFF.

The gene calls are TRBV28 and TRBJ1-4; 8 bases are shared with TRBD1. The CDR3 has 14 amino acids. Germline values: CDR1 MDHEN, CDR2 SYDVKM. The V segment lost 2 bases and the J segment 8 bases; nucleotides outside the gene matches: 4. Here the CDR3 reads CASSLRQGAEKLFF. CDR3 in DNA: TGTGCCAGCAGTTTAAGGCAGGGGGCAGAAAAACTGTTTTTT.

This CDR3 is CASSRDRQGNEQYF. CDR3 sequence (DNA): TGTGCCAGCAGCCGGGACAGGCAAGGGAACGAGCAGTACTTC. The V call is TRBV5-8, the J call TRBJ2-7, with 8 bases identical to TRBD1. Trimming at V came to 4 bases and at J to 5 bases, leaving 8 bases not matched to a gene. The CDR3 totals 14 residues. Germline-derived CDR1 and CDR2 are SGHTS and YDEGEE.

The chain uses TRBV2 and TRBJ1-2, with unresolved D. Looked up from germline, CDR1 is SNHLY and CDR2 is FYNNEI. The CDR3 consists of 15 residues. Trimming cost V 2 bases and J 7 bases, with 17 bases left between them. The DNA for the CDR3 is TGTGCCAGCAGTGAAAGAACTCCCGGGAGGTTTGGCTACACCTTC. Translation: CASSERTPGRFGYTF.

The chain links TRBV5-1 to TRBJ1-5, with a weak D call TRBD1 (6 bases). There are 14 residues in the CDR3. V shed 5 bases and J shed 4 bases, with 13 bases lying between them. From germline, CDR1 is SGHRS and CDR2 YFSETQ. The CDR3 coding sequence is TGCGCCAGCAGAGCACAGGGTTTAAATCAGCCCCAGCATTTT. Translated, it gives CASRAQGLNQPQHF.

V gene TRBV14 combines with J gene TRBJ2-5, with 8 bases that match TRBD1. The CDR3 contains 16 residues. Looked up from germline, CDR1 is SGHDN and CDR2 is FVKESK. V lost 4 bases and J lost 8; bases outside the gene matches: 15. DNA of the CDR3: TGTGCCAGCAGCCCCCCGGGGCAGGGGGCGGTGGAAACCCAGTACTTC. It encodes CASSPPGQGAVETQYF.

The chain uses TRBV30 and TRBJ2-1; D possibly matches TRBD1 or TRBD2 (5 bases each). The ends were cut back, 2 bases at V and 6 bases at J, with 14 bases in the middle. The CDR3 totals 14 residues. Germline CDR1 GTSNPN, CDR2 SVGIG (reference sequence). The CDR3 loop is CAWSTPGPLNEQFF. The CDR3 DNA reads TGTGCCTGGAGTACACCGGGACCCCTCAATGAGCAGTTCTTC.

This sequence joins TRBV28 and TRBJ2-5; no firm D call. Trimming took 8 bases from V and 0 from J, leaving 10 bases between them. The germline gives CDR1 MDHEN, CDR2 SYDVKM. The CDR3 has 13 amino acids. CDR3 in DNA: TGTGCCAGCGGTTCACGGAACCAAGAGACCCAGTACTTC. This codes for CASGSRNQETQYF.

V and J are TRBV28 and TRBJ2-7; 13 nucleotides line up with TRBD2. This CDR3 region has 19 residues. The germline CDR1 and CDR2 sequences are MDHEN and SYDVKM. J lost 0 bases, V lost 4 bases, and 12 bases had no gene match. The CDR3 coding sequence is TGTGCCAGCAGTTCTTTGGGACTAGCGGGAAGGACGAGCTCCTACGAGCAGTACTTC. Translating gives CASSSLGLAGRTSSYEQYF.

The chain links TRBV19 to TRBJ2-2; 10 nucleotides agree with TRBD1. Germline assignment: CDR1 LNHDA and CDR2 SQIVND (reference sequence). This CDR3 contains 17 residues. The V gene end was trimmed by 5 bases and the J gene end by 9 bases; junction bases not matched to a gene: 15. The CDR3 bases are TGTGCCAGTAGTCCCAGGGGACAGGGGAATGTTTTACGGGAGCTGTTTTTT. Its protein is CASSPRGQGNVLRELFF.